These 11 T cell receptor beta chains came from one sample sequenced in a study of blood T cell repertoires in COVID-19. Clones were sequenced by immunoSEQ multiplex PCR, and TCRdb holds only the in-frame ones, with some missing. Of about 210,000 clones detected, 80% to 90% appear once; the ten largest clones hold 2% to 2.5%. Sequencing input: peripheral blood. All receptors come from a middle-aged man who had recovered from COVID-19.

The chain recombines TRBV10-3 with TRBJ2-1, with TRBD1 identical over 7 bases. V lost 6 bases to trimming and J lost 4 bases; unmatched junction nucleotides: 12. The CDR3 totals 16 residues. Per germline, CDR1 ENHRY and CDR2 SYGVKD. In DNA, the CDR3 is TGTGCCATCAGCAAAAGTACAGGGGACCTTTACAATGAGCAGTTCTTC. Protein product: CAISKSTGDLYNEQFF.

This chain links TRBV4-1 with TRBJ2-7, with unresolved D. CDR1 MGHRA and CDR2 YSYEKL come from the germline V gene. Trimming removed 3 bases from V and 2 bases from J, with 8 bases in between. CDR3 length: 13 residues. For the CDR3, the DNA is TGCGCCAGCAGCCACGGGTCGACCTACGAGCAGTACTTC. Residues: CASSHGSTYEQYF.

This chain links TRBV4-3 with TRBJ1-4; 7 bases line up with TRBD1. The junction had 11 bases not matched to a gene; V was cut back by 0 bases and J by 1 base. The CDR3 is made up of 19 amino acids. Germline CDR1 LGHNA, CDR2 YSLEER. The CDR3 spells CASSQDGRGQGKTNEKLFF. In nucleotides, the CDR3 is TGCGCCAGCAGCCAAGACGGGAGGGGGCAGGGGAAAACTAATGAAAAACTGTTTTTT.

This chain links TRBV5-6 with TRBJ2-3; the match to TRBD2 covers 13 bases. Losses at the gene ends were 3 bases for V and 3 bases for J; bases not matched to a gene: 4. The CDR3 length is 16 residues. Germline lookup yields CDR1 SGHDT and CDR2 YYEEEE. This CDR3 is CASSSLAGGPTDTQYF. DNA of the CDR3: TGTGCCAGCAGCTCACTAGCGGGGGGGCCAACAGATACGCAGTATTTT.

J is TRBJ2-1 and V is TRBV2; 9 positions match TRBD2. Germline lookup yields CDR1 SNHLY and CDR2 FYNNEI. This CDR3 has 15 residues. After removal of 7 bases from V and 10 bases from J, the junction contained 14 bases not matched to a gene. The CDR3 DNA is TGTGCCAGCATACAGATAGCGGGGGACGGGAAGGAGCAGTTCTTC. This sequence encodes CASIQIAGDGKEQFF.

To note about this clone: The junction departs from germline at one end; a sequencing error may be responsible. The rearrangement links TRBV12-5 to TRBJ2-3; 9 bases line up with TRBD2. Germline-derived CDR1 and CDR2 are LGHNT and FRNRAP. The CDR3 is 13 residues long. CDR3: CASGGTSIDTQYF. CDR3 in DNA: TGTGCTAGTGGAGGGACTAGCATAGATACGCAGTATTTT.

This clone showed up many times. The V and J genes are TRBV6-4 and TRBJ2-1; TRBD2 is a possible D gene (6 bases). The CDR3 spans 15 residues. V lost 0 bases and J 10 bases, leaving 16 bases between the germline ends. Germline V lookup: CDR1 MRHNA, CDR2 SNTAGT. In DNA, the CDR3 is TGTGCCAGCAGTGACTCACTAGCTGCCCCTAACGAGCAGTTCTTC. This sequence encodes CASSDSLAAPNEQFF.

This sequence joins TRBV2 and TRBJ1-6; 8 nucleotides agree with TRBD1. J gave up 6 bases and V 4 bases, and 2 bases lay outside the gene matches. The CDR3 has 14 amino acids. Germline-derived CDR1 and CDR2 are SNHLY and FYNNEI. The CDR3 sequence: CASSVQGVNSPLHF. The CDR3 DNA reads as TGTGCCAGCAGTGTACAGGGGGTTAATTCACCCCTCCACTTT.

The rearrangement joins TRBV14 to TRBJ1-1; a possible D gene is TRBD1 (6 bases). The ends were cut back, 4 bases at V and 9 bases at J, with 15 bases in the middle. Per the germline V gene, CDR1 is SGHDN and CDR2 is FVKESK. The CDR3 spans 13 residues. CDR3 sequence reads: CASSLRGSEKAFF. Here the CDR3 DNA reads TGTGCCAGCAGCCTGAGGGGGTCTGAGAAAGCTTTCTTT.

The chain couples TRBV7-2 to TRBJ2-3; 7 bases match TRBD2. The junction had 8 bases not matched to a gene; V was cut back by 5 bases and J by 0 bases. The CDR3 extends over 16 amino acids. CDR1 is SGHTA and CDR2 is FQGNSA in the germline V gene. CDR3 loop: CASSLTFSGSTDTQYF. The CDR3 bases are TGTGCCAGCAGCCTGACTTTTAGCGGGAGCACAGATACGCAGTATTTT.

V is TRBV5-1 and J is TRBJ2-7; TRBD1 matches 9 bases. The V gene end was trimmed by 4 bases and the J gene end by 0 bases; junction bases not matched to a gene: 5. Per the germline V gene, CDR1 is SGHRS and CDR2 is YFSETQ. The CDR3 consists of 15 residues. DNA for the CDR3: TGCGCCAGCAGCGTGACAGGGGGGAGCTCCTACGAGCAGTACTTC. Translated, it gives CASSVTGGSSYEQYF.